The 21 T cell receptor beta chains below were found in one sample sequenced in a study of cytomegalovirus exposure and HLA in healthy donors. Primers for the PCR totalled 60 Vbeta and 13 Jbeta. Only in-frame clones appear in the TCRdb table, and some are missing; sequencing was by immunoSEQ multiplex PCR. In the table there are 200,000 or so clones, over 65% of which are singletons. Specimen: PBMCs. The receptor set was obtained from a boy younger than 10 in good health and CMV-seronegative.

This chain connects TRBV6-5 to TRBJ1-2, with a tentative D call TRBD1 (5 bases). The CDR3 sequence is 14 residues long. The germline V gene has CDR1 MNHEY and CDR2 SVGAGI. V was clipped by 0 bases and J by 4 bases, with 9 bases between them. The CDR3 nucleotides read TGTGCCAGCAGTTACTCTGACAGTTTCTATGGCTACACCTTC. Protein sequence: CASSYSDSFYGYTF.

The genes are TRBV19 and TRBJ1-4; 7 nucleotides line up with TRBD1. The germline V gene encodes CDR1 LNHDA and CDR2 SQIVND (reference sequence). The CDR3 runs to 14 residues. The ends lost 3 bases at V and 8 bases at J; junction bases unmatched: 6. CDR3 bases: TGTGCCAGTAGTATCGACAGGGCGGGGGAAAAACTGTTTTTT. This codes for CASSIDRAGEKLFF. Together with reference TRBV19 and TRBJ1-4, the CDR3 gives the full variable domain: DGGITQSPKYLFRKEGQNVTLSCEQNLNHDAMYWYRQDPGQGLRLIYYSQIVNDFQKGDIAEGYSVSREKKESFPLTVTSAQKNPTAFYLCASSIDRAGEKLFFGSGTQLSVL.

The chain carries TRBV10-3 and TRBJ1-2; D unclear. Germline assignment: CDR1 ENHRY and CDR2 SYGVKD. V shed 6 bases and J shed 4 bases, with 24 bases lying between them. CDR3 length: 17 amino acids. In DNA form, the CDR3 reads TGTGCCATCAGGGAGACGAAACCCGACACCCCCGCCTATGGCTACACCTTC. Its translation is CAIRETKPDTPAYGYTF.

DNA of the CDR3: TGCAGTGCTCCTAACACCGGGGAGCTGTTTTTT. Translating it yields CSAPNTGELFF. V usage is TRBV20-1 and J usage is TRBJ2-2; D ambiguous. V lost 5 bases, J lost 2 bases, and 3 bases lay in between. This CDR3 has 11 residues. The V gene's germline CDR1 is DFQATT and CDR2 SNEGSKA (reference sequence).

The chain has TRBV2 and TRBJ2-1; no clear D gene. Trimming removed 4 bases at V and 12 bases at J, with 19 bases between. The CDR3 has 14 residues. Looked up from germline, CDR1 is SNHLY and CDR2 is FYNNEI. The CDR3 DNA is TGTGCCAGCAGTGTTGACCCCGACTGGCAAGGGCAGTTCTTC. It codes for CASSVDPDWQGQFF.

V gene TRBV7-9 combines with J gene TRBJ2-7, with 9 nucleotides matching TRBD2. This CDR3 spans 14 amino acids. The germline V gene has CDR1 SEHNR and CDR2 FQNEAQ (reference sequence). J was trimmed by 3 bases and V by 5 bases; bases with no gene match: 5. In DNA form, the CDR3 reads TGTGCCAGCAGCACCGCGGGGGGGCTCTACGAGCAGTACTTC. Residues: CASSTAGGLYEQYF.

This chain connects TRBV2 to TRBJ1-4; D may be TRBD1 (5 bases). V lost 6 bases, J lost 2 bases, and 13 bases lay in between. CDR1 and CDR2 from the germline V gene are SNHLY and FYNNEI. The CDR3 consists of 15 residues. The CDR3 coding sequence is TGTGCCAGCAGCAAACGACAGTCTACTAATGAAAAACTGTTTTTT. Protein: CASSKRQSTNEKLFF.

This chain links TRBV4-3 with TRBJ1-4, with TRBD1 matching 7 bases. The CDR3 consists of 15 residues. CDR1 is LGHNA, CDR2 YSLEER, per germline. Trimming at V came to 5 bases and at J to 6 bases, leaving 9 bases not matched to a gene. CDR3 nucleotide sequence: TGCGCCAGCAGCTTTCGACAGGGAGGATATGAAAAACTGTTTTTT. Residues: CASSFRQGGYEKLFF.

The chain's CDR3 is CASSWDRSYGYTF. DNA of the CDR3: TGTGCCAGCAGCTGGGACAGATCCTATGGCTACACCTTC. This rearrangement joins TRBV5-6 to TRBJ1-2; 7 bases are a match to TRBD1. Germline CDR1 SGHDT, CDR2 YYEEEE. CDR3 length: 13 amino acids. V shed 3 bases, J shed 4 bases, and the junction held 3 bases outside the gene matches.

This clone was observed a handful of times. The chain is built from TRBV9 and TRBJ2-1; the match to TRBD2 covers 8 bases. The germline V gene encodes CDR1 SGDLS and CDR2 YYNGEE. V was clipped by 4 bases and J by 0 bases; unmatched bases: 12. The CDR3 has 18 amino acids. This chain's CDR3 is CASSLGGSGGLSYNEQFF. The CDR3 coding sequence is TGTGCCAGCAGCCTGGGGGGGAGCGGGGGCCTCTCCTACAATGAGCAGTTCTTC.

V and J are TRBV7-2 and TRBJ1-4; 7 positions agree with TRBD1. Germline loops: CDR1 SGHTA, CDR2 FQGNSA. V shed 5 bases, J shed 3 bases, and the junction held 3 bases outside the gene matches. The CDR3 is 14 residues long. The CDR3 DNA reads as TGTGCCAGCAGCCGGACAGGTCCTAATGAAAAACTGTTTTTT. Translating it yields CASSRTGPNEKLFF.

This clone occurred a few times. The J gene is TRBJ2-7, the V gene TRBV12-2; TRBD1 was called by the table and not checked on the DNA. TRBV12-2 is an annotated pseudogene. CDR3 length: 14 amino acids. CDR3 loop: CASRLWPRVDEQYF. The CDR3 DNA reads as TGTGCAAGTCGCTTATGGCCCAGGGTAGACGAGCAGTACTTC.

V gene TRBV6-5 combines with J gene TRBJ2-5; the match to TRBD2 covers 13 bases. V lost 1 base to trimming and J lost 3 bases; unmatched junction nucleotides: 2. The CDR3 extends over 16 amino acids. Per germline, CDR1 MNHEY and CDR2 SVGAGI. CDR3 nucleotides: TGTGCCAGCAGTTACTTAGGGACTAGCGGGAAAGAGACCCAGTACTTC. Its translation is CASSYLGTSGKETQYF.

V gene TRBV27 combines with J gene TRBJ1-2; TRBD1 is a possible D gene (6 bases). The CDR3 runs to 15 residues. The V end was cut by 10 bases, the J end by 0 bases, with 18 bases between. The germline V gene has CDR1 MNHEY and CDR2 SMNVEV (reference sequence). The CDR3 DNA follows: TGTGCCACCCGAATCAGGGGCACCCCTAACTATGGCTACACCTTC. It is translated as CATRIRGTPNYGYTF.

The CDR3 reads CASSLPGVNEQFF. CDR3 sequence (DNA): TGTGCCAGCAGCTTGCCGGGGGTGAATGAGCAGTTCTTC. The J gene is TRBJ2-1, the V gene TRBV7-2, with a weak D call TRBD2 (6 bases). The CDR3 has 13 amino acids. V was shortened by 3 bases and J by 7 bases, with 10 bases between the two germline ends. The germline V gene has CDR1 SGHTA and CDR2 FQGNSA.

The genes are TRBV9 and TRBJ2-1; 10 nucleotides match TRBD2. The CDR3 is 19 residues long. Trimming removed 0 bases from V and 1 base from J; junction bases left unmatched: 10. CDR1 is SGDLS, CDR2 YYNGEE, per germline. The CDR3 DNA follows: TGTGCCAGCAGCGTAGTGGCTAGCGGGGGTGCAAGGTCCTACAATGAGCAGTTCTTC. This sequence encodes CASSVVASGGARSYNEQFF.

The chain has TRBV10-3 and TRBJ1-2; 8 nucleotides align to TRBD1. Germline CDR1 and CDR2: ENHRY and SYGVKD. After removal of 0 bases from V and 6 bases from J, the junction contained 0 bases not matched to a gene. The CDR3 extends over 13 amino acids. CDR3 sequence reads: CAISESTGDGYTF. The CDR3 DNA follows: TGTGCCATCAGTGAGTCGACAGGGGATGGCTACACCTTC.

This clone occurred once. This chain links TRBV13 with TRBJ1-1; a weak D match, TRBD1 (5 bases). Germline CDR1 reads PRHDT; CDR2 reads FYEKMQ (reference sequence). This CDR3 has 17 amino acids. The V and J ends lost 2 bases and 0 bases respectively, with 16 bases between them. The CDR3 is CASSLFSYGGLNTEAFF. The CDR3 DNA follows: TGTGCCAGCAGCTTATTCAGTTACGGGGGATTGAACACTGAAGCTTTCTTT.

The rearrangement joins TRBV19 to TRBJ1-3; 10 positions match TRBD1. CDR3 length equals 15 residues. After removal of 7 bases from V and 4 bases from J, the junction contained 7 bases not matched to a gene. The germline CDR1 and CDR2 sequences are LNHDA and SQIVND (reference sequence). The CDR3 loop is CASTPDRGKGNTIYF. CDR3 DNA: TGTGCCAGTACCCCGGACAGGGGGAAAGGAAACACCATATATTTT.

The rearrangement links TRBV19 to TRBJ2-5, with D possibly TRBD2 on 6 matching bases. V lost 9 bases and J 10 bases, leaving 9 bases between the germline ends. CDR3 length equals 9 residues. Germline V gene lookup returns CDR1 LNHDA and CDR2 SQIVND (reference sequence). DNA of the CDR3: TGTGCCAGGAGGGACTTCCAGTACTTC. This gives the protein CARRDFQYF.

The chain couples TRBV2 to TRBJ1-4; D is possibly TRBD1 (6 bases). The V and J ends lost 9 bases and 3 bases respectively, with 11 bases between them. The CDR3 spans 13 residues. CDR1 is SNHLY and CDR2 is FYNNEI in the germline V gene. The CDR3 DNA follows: TGTGCCAGTGCCAGGGGTGCTAATGAAAAACTGTTTTTT. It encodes CASARGANEKLFF. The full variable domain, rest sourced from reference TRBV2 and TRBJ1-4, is EPEVTQTPSHQVTQMGQEVILRCVPISNHLYFYWYRQILGQKVEFLVSFYNNEISEKSEIFDDQFSVERPDGSNFTLKIRSTKLEDSAMYFCASARGANEKLFFGSGTQLSVL.